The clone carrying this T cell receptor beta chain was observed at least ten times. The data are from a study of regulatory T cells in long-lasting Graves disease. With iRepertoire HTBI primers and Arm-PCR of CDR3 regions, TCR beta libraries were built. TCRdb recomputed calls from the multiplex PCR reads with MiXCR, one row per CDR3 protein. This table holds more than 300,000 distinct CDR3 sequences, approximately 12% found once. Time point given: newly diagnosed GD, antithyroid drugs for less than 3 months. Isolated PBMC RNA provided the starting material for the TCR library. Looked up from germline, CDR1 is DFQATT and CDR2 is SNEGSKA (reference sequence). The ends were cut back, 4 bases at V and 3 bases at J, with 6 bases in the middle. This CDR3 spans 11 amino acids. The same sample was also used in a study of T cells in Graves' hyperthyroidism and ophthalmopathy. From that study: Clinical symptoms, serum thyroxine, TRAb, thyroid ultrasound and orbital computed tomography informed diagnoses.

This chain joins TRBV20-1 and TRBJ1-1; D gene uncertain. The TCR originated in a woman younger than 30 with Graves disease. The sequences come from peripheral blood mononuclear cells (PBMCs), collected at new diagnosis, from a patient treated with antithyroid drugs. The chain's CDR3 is CSAKRYTEAFF. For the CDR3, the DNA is TGCAGTGCTAAGAGGTACACTGAAGCTTTCTTT.